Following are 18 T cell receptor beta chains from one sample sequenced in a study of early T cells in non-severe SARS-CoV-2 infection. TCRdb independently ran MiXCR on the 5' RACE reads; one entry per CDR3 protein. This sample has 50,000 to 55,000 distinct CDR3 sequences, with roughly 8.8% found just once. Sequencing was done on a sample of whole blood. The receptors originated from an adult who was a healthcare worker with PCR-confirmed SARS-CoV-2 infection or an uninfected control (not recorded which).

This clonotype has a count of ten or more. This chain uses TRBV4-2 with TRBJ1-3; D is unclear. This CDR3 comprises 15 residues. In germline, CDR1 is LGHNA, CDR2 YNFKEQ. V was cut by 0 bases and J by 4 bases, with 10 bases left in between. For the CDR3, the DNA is TGTGCCAGCAGCCAAGACTCCAGCCTCGGAAACACCATATATTTT. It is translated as CASSQDSSLGNTIYF.

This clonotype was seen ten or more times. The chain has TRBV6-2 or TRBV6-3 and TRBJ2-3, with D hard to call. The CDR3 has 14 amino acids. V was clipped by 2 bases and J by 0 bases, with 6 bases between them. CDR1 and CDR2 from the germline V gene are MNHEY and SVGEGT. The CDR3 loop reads CASSYVGSTDTQYF. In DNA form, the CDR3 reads TGTGCCAGCAGTTACGTGGGGAGCACAGATACGCAGTATTTT.

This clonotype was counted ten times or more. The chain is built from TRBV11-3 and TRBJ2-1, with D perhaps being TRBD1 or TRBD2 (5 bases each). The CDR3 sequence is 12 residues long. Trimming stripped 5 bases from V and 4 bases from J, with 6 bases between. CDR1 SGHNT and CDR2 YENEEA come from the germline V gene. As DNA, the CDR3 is TGTGCCAGCAGCGAGGGGTACAATGAGCAGTTCTTC. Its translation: CASSEGYNEQFF.

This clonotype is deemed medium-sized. CDR3 DNA sequence: TGTGCCACCAGCAGAGCCGGGCCAGAGTACTACGAGCAGTACTTC. Translated, it gives CATSRAGPEYYEQYF. V usage is TRBV15 and J usage is TRBJ2-7, with D uncertain. CDR3 length: 15 residues. V lost 1 base and J 3 bases, leaving 13 bases between the germline ends. Germline V gene sequence: CDR1 LNHNV, CDR2 YYDKDF (reference sequence).

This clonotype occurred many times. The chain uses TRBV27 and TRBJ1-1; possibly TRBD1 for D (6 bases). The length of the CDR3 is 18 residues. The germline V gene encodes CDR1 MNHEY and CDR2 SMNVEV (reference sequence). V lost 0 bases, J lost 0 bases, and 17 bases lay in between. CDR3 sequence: CASSLSGTSNRVNTEAFF. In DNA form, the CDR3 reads TGTGCCAGCAGTTTATCCGGAACCTCCAACAGGGTGAACACTGAAGCTTTCTTT.

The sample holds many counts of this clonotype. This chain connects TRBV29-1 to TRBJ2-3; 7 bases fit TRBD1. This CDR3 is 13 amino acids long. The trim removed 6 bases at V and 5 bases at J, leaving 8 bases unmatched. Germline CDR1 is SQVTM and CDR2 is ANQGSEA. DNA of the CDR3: TGCAGCGTCGCGACAGGGTTGGGAGATACGCAGTATTTT. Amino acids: CSVATGLGDTQYF.

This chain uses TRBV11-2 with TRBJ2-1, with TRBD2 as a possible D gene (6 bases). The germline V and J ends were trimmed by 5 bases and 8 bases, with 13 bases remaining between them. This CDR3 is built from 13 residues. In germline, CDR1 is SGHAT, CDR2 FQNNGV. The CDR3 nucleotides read TGTGCCAGCAGCCTCTCGGGACTCGATGAGCAGTTCTTC. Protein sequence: CASSLSGLDEQFF.

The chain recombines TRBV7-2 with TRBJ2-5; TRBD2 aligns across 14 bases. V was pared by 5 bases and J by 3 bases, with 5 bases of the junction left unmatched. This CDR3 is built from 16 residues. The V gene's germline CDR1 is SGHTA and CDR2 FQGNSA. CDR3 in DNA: TGTGCCAGCAGCCGGACTAGCGGGAGGTTTAAAGAGACCCAGTACTTC. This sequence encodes CASSRTSGRFKETQYF.

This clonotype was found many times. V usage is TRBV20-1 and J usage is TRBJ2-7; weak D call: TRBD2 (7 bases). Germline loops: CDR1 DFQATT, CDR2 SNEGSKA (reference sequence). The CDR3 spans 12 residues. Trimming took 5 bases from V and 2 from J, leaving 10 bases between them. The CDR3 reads CSAGEGAYEQYF. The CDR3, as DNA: TGCAGTGCTGGGGAGGGGGCCTACGAGCAGTACTTC.

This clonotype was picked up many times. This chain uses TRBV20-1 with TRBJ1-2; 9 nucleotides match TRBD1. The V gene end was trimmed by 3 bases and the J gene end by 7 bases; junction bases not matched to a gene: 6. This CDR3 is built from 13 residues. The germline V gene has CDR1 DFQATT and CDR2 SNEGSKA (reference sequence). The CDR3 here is CSAREQGAGGYTF. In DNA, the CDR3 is TGCAGTGCTAGGGAACAGGGGGCTGGTGGCTACACCTTC.

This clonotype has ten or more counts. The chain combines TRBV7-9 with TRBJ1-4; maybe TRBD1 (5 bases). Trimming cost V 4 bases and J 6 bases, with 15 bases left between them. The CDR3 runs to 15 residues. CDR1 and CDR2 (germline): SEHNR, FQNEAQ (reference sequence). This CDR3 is CASSYVPPRDEKLFF. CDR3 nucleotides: TGTGCCAGCAGCTATGTACCCCCCAGGGATGAAAAACTGTTTTTT.

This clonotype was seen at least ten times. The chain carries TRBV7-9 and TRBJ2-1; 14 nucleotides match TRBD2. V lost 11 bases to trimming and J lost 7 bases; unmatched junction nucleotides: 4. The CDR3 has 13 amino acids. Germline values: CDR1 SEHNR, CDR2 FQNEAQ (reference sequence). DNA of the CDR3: TGTGCCGGCGGACTAGCGGGAGGTAATGAGCAGTTCTTC. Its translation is CAGGLAGGNEQFF.

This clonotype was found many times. The CDR3 DNA reads as TGTGCCAGCAGTCCGACTAGGAGCACTGAAGCTTTCTTT. It codes for CASSPTRSTEAFF. This chain joins TRBV11-2 and TRBJ1-1; D gene ambiguous. There are 13 residues in the CDR3. Looked up from germline, CDR1 is SGHAT and CDR2 is FQNNGV. Trimming took off 6 bases at V and 4 bases at J, with 12 bases between the two ends. Full variable domain (missing parts from reference TRBV11-2 and TRBJ1-1): EAGVAQSPRYKIIEKRQSVAFWCNPISGHATLYWYQQILGQGPKLLIQFQNNGVVDDSQLPKDRFSAERLKGVDSTLKIQPAKLEDSAVYLCASSPTRSTEAFFGQGTRLTVV.

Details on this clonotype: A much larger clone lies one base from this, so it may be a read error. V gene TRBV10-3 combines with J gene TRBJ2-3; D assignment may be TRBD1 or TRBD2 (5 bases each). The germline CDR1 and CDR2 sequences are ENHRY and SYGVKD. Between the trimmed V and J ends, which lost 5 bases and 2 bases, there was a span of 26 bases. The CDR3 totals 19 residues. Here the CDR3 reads CAISSGPAVNSRATDTQYF. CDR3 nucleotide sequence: TGTGCCATCAGTTCGGGACCAGCGGTGAACAGTCGGGCCACAGATACGCAGTATTTT.

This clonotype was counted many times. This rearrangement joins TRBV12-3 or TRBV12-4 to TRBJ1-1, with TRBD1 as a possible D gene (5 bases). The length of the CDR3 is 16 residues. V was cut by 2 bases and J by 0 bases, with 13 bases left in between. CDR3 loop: CASSLRGGILNTEAFF. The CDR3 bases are TGTGCCAGCAGTTTACGGGGGGGAATCCTGAACACTGAAGCTTTCTTT.

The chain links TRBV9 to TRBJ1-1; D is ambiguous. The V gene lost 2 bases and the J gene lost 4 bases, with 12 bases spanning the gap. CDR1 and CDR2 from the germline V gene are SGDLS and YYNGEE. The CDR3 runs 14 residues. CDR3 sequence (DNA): TGTGCCAGCAGCGTCGGCCCATCGGTCACTGAAGCTTTCTTT. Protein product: CASSVGPSVTEAFF. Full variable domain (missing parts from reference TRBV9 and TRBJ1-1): DSGVTQTPKHLITATGQRVTLRCSPRSGDLSVYWYQQSLDQGLQFLIQYYNGEERAKGNILERFSAQQFPDLHSELNLSSLELGDSALYFCASSVGPSVTEAFFGQGTRLTVV.

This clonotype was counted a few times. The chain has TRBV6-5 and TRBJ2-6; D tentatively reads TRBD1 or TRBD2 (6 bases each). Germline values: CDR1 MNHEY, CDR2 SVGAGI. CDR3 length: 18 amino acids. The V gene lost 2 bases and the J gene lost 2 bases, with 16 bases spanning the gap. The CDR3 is CASSYLLFGGAGANVLTF. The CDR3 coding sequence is TGTGCCAGCAGTTACCTCCTTTTCGGGGGCGCTGGGGCCAACGTCCTGACTTTC.

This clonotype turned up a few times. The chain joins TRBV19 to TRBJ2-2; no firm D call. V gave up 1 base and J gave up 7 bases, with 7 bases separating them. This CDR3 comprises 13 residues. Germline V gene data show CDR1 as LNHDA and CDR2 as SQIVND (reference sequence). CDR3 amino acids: CASSIVPGGELFF. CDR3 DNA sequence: TGTGCCAGTAGTATAGTTCCGGGCGGGGAGCTGTTTTTT.